This TCR beta chain stems from a study of coeliac disease. General study findings and limits: The authors considered this approach unsuitable for unbiased detection of gliadin-specific T cells.

The protocol was immunoSEQ multiplex PCR, while the TCRdb copy is restricted to in-frame clones and leaves out a portion. The sample holds some 8,700 clones, 57% seen once. Each fraction contributed one roughly 500,000-cell aliquot for sequencing. The germline V gene encodes CDR1 MDHEN and CDR2 SYDVKM. The CDR3 is 15 residues long. Trimming took 1 base from V and 6 from J, leaving 12 bases between them. This clone showed up just a few times. The antigen is undetermined. Sequenced: intraepithelial lymphocytes from the gut. The J gene is TRBJ2-2, the V gene TRBV28; possible D gene TRBD1, 7 bases. This TCR was sampled from a woman aged 55-70 years with celiac disease. CDR3 in amino acids: CASSLLQGRSGELFF. DNA for the CDR3: TGTGCCAGCAGTTTATTACAGGGGAGGTCCGGGGAGCTGTTTTTT.